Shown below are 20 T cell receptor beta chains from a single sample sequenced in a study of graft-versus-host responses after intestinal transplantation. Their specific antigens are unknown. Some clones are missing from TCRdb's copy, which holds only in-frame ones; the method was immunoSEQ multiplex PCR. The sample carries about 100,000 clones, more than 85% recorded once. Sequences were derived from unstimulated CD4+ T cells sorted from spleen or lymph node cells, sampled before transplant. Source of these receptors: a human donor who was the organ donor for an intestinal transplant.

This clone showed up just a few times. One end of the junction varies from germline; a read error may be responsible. The CDR3 sequence: CASSESYGLTDF. In DNA form, the CDR3 reads TGTGCCAGCAGTGAAAGTTATGGCCTGACAGATTTT. The chain employs TRBV6-1 and TRBJ2-3; TRBD1 is a possible D gene (5 bases). The V gene's germline CDR1 is MNHNS and CDR2 SASEGT. This CDR3 is 12 amino acids long.

CDR3: CASSPTGGGVLYEQYF. The CDR3 nucleotides are TGCGCCAGCAGCCCGACAGGGGGCGGGGTTCTGTACGAGCAGTACTTC. The V call is TRBV5-1, the J call TRBJ2-7; TRBD1 aligns across 10 bases. The V gene's germline CDR1 is SGHRS and CDR2 YFSETQ. The ends lost 4 bases at V and 4 bases at J; junction bases unmatched: 11. This CDR3 is built from 16 residues.

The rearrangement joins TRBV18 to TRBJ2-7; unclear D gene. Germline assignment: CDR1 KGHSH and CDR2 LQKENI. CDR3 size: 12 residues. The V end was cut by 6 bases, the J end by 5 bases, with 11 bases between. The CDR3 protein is CASSSNPNEQYF. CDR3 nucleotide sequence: TGTGCCAGCTCCAGCAACCCCAACGAGCAGTACTTC.

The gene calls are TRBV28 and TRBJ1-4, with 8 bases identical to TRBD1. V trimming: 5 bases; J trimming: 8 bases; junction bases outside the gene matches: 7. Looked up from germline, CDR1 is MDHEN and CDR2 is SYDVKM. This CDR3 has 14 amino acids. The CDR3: CASSGQGIGEKLFF. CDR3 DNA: TGTGCCAGCAGTGGACAGGGAATAGGGGAAAAACTGTTTTTT.

The CDR3 protein is CASSPGTGANYGYTF. As DNA, the CDR3 is TGTGCCAGCAGCCCGGGGACAGGGGCAAACTATGGCTACACCTTC. The rearrangement links TRBV11-2 to TRBJ1-2, with 10 nucleotides matching TRBD1. CDR3 length: 15 residues. V dropped 5 bases and J dropped 2; count of bases not matched to a gene: 5. Germline CDR1 reads SGHAT; CDR2 reads FQNNGV.

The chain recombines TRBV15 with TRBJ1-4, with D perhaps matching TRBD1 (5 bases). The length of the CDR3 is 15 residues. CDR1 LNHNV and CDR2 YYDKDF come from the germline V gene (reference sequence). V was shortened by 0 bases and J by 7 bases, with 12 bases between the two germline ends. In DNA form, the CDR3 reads TGTGCCACCAGCAGAGATGCAGGGATTAGTGAAAAACTGTTTTTT. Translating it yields CATSRDAGISEKLFF. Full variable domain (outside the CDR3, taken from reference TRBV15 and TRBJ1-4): DAMVIQNPRYQVTQFGKPVTLSCSQTLNHNVMYWYQQKSSQAPKLLFHYYDKDFNNEADTPDNFQSRRPNTSFCFLDIRSPGLGDTAMYLCATSRDAGISEKLFFGSGTQLSVL.

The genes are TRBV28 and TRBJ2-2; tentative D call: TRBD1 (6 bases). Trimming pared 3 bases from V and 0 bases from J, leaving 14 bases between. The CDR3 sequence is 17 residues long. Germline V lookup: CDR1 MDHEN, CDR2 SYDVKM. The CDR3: CASSLIRTVANTGELFF. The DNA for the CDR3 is TGTGCCAGCAGTTTGATCCGGACAGTTGCGAACACCGGGGAGCTGTTTTTT.

CDR3 sequence reads: CAWSQLGNEQFF. The CDR3 DNA reads TGTGCCTGGAGTCAGCTGGGCAATGAGCAGTTCTTC. The rearrangement links TRBV30 to TRBJ2-1; D not resolved. The germline V gene encodes CDR1 GTSNPN and CDR2 SVGIG (reference sequence). The CDR3 totals 12 residues. With 2 bases removed from V and 6 bases from J, the gap between germline ends came to 8 bases.

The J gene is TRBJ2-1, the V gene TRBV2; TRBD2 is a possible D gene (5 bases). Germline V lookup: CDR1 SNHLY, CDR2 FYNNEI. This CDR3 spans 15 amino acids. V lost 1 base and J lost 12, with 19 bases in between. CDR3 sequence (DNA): TGTGCCAGCAGTGAAGAGGTAACTAGTCAATCGCGGCAGTTCTTC. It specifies CASSEEVTSQSRQFF.

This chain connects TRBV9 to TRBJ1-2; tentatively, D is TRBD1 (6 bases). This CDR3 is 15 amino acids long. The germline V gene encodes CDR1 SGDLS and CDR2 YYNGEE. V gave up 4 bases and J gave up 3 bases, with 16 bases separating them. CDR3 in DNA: TGTGCCAGCAGCTCCCACTCAGGGGCTTACTATGGCTACACCTTC. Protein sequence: CASSSHSGAYYGYTF.

The CDR3 spells CASRRTGDPYNSPLHF. CDR3 DNA sequence: TGCGCCAGCAGGAGGACAGGGGATCCCTATAATTCACCCCTCCACTTT. This chain connects TRBV5-1 to TRBJ1-6; TRBD1 agrees at 9 bases. Germline V gives CDR1 SGHRS, CDR2 YFSETQ. Trimming at V came to 5 bases and at J to 2 bases, leaving 5 bases not matched to a gene. The length of the CDR3 is 16 residues.

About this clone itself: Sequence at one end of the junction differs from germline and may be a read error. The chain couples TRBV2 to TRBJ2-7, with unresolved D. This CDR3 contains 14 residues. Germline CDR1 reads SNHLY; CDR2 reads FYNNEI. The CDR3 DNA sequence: TGTGCCAGCAGTGAAGCGCTTGGCAATCACGAGAAGTACTTC. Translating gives CASSEALGNHEKYF.

The CDR3: CASSVAGGLSTGELFF. The DNA of the CDR3 is TGTGCCAGCAGCGTAGCGGGGGGGCTGAGCACCGGGGAGCTGTTTTTT. This chain uses TRBV9 with TRBJ2-2; TRBD2 agrees at 8 bases. Germline CDR1 is SGDLS and CDR2 is YYNGEE. V gave up 0 bases and J gave up 4 bases; unmatched junction bases: 5. The CDR3 covers 16 residues.

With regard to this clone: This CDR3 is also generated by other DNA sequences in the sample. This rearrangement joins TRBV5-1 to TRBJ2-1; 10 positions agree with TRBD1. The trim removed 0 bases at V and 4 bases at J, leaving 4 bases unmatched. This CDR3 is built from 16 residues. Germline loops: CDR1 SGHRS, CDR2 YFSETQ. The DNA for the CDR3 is TGCGCCAGCAGCTTGGGGGGGGGACAGGGGTACAATGAGCAGTTCTTC. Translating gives CASSLGGGQGYNEQFF. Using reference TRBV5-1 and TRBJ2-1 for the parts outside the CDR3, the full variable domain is KAGVTQTPRYLIKTRGQQVTLSCSPISGHRSVSWYQQTPGQGLQFLFEYFSETQRNKGNFPGRFSGRQFSNSRSEMNVSTLELGDSALYLCASSLGGGQGYNEQFFGPGTRLTVL.

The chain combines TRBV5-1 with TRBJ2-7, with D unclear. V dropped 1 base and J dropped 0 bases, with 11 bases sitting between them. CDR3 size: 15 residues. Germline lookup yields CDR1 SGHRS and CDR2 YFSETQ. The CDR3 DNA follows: TGCGCCAGCAGCTTGAACGTCAGGAGCTCCTACGAGCAGTACTTC. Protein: CASSLNVRSSYEQYF.

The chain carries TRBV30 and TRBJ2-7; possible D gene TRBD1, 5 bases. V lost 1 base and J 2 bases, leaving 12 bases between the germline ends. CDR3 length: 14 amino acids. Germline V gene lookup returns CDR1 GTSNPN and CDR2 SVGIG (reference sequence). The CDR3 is CAWSGGRSTYEQYF. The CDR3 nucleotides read TGTGCCTGGAGTGGGGGCCGTTCCACCTACGAGCAGTACTTC.

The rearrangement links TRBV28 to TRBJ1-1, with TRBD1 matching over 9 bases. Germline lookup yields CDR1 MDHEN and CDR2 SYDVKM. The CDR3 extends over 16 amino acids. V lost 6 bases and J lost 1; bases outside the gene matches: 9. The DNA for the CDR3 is TGTGCCAGCAGGCCGATCGGACAGGGGCCGAACACTGAAGCTTTCTTT. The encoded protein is CASRPIGQGPNTEAFF.

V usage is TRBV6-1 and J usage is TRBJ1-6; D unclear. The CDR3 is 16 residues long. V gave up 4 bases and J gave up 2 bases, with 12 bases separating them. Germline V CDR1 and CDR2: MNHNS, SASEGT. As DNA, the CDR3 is TGTGCCAGCAGTGCGTCCGGGAATCCCTATAATTCACCCCTCCACTTT. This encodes CASSASGNPYNSPLHF.

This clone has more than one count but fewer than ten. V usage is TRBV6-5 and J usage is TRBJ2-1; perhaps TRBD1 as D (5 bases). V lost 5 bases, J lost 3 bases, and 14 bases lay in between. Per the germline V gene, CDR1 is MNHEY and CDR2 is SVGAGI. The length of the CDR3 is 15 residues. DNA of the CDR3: TGTGCCAGCAGTCCCCGTACAGGACGCTACAATGAGCAGTTCTTC. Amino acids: CASSPRTGRYNEQFF.

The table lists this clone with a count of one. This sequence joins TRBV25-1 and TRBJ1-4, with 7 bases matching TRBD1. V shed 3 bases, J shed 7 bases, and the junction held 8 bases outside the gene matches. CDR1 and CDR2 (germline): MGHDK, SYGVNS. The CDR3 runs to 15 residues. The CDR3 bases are TGTGCCAGCAGTGAGCCAAGGGGGCTGAGTGAAAAACTGTTTTTT. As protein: CASSEPRGLSEKLFF.